The rows below give T cell receptor beta chains drawn from one sample of a study of T cell responses to AZD1222 COVID-19 vaccine. Method: immunoSEQ multiplex PCR; TCRdb's copy keeps in-frame clones and lacks some. The sample has about 120,000 clones, 70% to 90% seen once. The source material was peripheral blood, sampled on day 0 of AZD1222 vaccination. These receptors were collected from an adult in good health. CDR3s include the opening cysteine and the closing phenylalanine or tryptophan. D genes are given only for firm matches. Rows give clone size only sometimes, using once, few, many, or a class for an expanded clone.

d_call clone_size j_call v_call cdr3_nt cdr3_aa
TRBD1 once TRBJ1-1 TRBV19 TGTGCCAGTAGTTGGACAGGGGCGCCTGAAGCTTTCTTT CASSWTGAPEAFF
. . TRBJ1-1 TRBV5-1 TGCGCCAGCAGCTTGTCGCAGGGAAGGAACACTGAAGCTTTCTTT CASSLSQGRNTEAFF
. once TRBJ1-5 TRBV9 TGTGCCAGCAGCTTCACAGTAAGCAATCAGCCCCAGCATTTT CASSFTVSNQPQHF
. once TRBJ1-3 TRBV3-1/TRBV3-2 TGTGCCAGCAGCCCAGGGGTCTTCCCTGGAAACACCATATATTTT CASSPGVFPGNTIYF
. . TRBJ1-1 TRBV5-1 TGCGCCAGCAGCCCTAGGAGCTTAAGTGGCACTGAAGCTTTCTTT CASSPRSLSGTEAFF
TRBD1 . TRBJ2-6 TRBV6-2/TRBV6-3 TGTGCCAGCAGTTATCAAGGGGGCGCTGGGGCCAACGTCCTGACTTTC CASSYQGGAGANVLTF
. . TRBJ1-5 TRBV24-1 TGTGCCACCAGTGATAGTAATCAGCCCCAGCATTTT CATSDSNQPQHF
TRBD1 . TRBJ1-1 TRBV5-1 TGCGCCAGCAGCTTTGACAGGGGAAGTACTGAAGCTTTCTTT CASSFDRGSTEAFF
. . TRBJ2-3 TRBV11-3 TGTGCCAGCAGCTTAGACCCAGCCACAGATACGCAGTATTTT CASSLDPATDTQYF
TRBD1 . TRBJ2-5 TRBV5-1 TGCGCCAGCAGCCCCAGACAGGGCGGCCCAGAGACCCAGTACTTC CASSPRQGGPETQYF
TRBD1 . TRBJ1-2 TRBV6-5 TGTGCCAGCAGTTTGGACAGGGGGCGAAATGGCTACACCTTC CASSLDRGRNGYTF
TRBD1 . TRBJ2-1 TRBV25-1 TGTGCCAGCAGCCTCGGACAGGGTATCGCTGAGCAGTTCTTC CASSLGQGIAEQFF
. medium-sized TRBJ1-2 TRBV5-1 TGCGCCAGCAGCTTGGGATCCGGGACGAACGTAGGAGGCTACACCTTC CASSLGSGTNVGGYTF
. . TRBJ1-1 TRBV27 TGTGCCAGCAGTCTAGGGGGATTGAACACTGAAGCTTTCTTT CASSLGGLNTEAFF
TRBD1 . TRBJ1-2 TRBV4-1 TGCGCCAGCAGCCAAAGGCCGACAGGGGTCGAGGGCTACACCTTC CASSQRPTGVEGYTF
TRBD2 . TRBJ2-3 TRBV30 TGTGCCTGGCAACTCGGACTAGAGGTGAGCGATACGCAGTATTTT CAWQLGLEVSDTQYF
. . TRBJ2-5 TRBV27 TGTGCCAGCAAAACAGCCCTCCAAGAGACCCAGTACTTC CASKTALQETQYF
. . TRBJ2-7 TRBV30 TGTGCCTGGAGTGACAAGCGGTCTACCTACGAGCAGTACTTC CAWSDKRSTYEQYF
. . TRBJ2-5 TRBV30 TGTGCCTGGGCTGGAGGACCGACAGAGACCCAGTACTTC CAWAGGPTETQYF
. few TRBJ2-5 TRBV5-1 TGCGCCAGCAGCCGTACCAGGGGCGGTAGGGAGACCCAGTACTTC CASSRTRGGRETQYF
. . TRBJ1-2 TRBV13 TGTGCCAGCAGACCGACAGGACGCTATGGCTACACCTTC CASRPTGRYGYTF
. . TRBJ2-2 TRBV11-2 TGTGCCAGCAGCCTAACGAACACCGGGGAGCTGTTTTTT CASSLTNTGELFF
TRBD2 . TRBJ2-1 TRBV5-1 TGCGCCAGCAGGTTTAAGGGACTAGCGGGAGGGAAATCAGACAATGAGCAGTTCTTC CASRFKGLAGGKSDNEQFF
. . TRBJ2-3 TRBV12-3/TRBV12-4 TGTGCCAGCAGACCGGGACTGGCGGATACGCAGTATTTT CASRPGLADTQYF
TRBD1 . TRBJ2-1 TRBV5-1 TGCGCCAGCAGCTACAGCGACAGGGGGTTCGTTGAGCAGTTCTTC CASSYSDRGFVEQFF
. . TRBJ1-5 TRBV27 TGTGCCAGCAGTTTGTGGGGGGCTCAGCCCCAGCATTTT CASSLWGAQPQHF
. . TRBJ2-6 TRBV6-4 TGTGCCAGCAGTGGAGGGGCTGGGGCCAACGTCCTGACTTTC CASSGGAGANVLTF
. . TRBJ1-6 TRBV2 TGTGCCAGCTCTCCGGGGGTATTTTCACCCCTCCACTTT CASSPGVFSPLHF
. once TRBJ1-2 TRBV3-1/TRBV3-2 TGTGCCAGCAGCCACTTGGGTCCCTATGGCTACACCTTC CASSHLGPYGYTF
TRBD2 . TRBJ2-2 TRBV11-3 TGTGCCAGCAGCGGTACTAGCGGGAGCCGCACCGGGGAGCTGTTTTTT CASSGTSGSRTGELFF
. . TRBJ1-1 TRBV7-9 TGTGCCAGCAGCTTAGTGCCAGCTAGGAACACTGAAGCTTTCTTT CASSLVPARNTEAFF